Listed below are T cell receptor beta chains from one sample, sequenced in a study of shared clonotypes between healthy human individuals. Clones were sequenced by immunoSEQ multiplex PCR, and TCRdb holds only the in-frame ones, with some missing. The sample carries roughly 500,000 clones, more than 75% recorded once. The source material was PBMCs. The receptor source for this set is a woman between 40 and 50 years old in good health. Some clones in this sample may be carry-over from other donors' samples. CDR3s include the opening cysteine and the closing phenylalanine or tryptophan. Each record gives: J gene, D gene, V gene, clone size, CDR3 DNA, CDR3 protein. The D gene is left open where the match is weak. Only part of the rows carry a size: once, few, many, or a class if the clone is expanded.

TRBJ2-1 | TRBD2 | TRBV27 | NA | TGTGCCAGCAAAAGACTAGCGGGAGTGCTTCACGATGAGCAGTTCTTC | CASKRLAGVLHDEQFF
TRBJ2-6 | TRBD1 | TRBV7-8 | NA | TGTGCCAGCAGCATGCCCCCACAGGGGACTGGGGCCAACGTCCTGACTTTC | CASSMPPQGTGANVLTF
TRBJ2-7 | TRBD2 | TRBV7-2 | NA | TGTGCCAGCAGCCCCCGACTAGCGGGCTCCTACGAGCAGTACTTC | CASSPRLAGSYEQYF
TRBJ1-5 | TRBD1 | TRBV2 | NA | TGTGCCAGCAGAGAAGACAGGGGGTCCAATCAGCCCCAGCATTTT | CASREDRGSNQPQHF
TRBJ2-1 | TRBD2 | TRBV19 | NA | TGTGCCAGTAGCAAAACTAGCGCCCGTCCCTACAATGAGCAGTTCTTC | CASSKTSARPYNEQFF
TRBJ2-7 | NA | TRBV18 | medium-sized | TGTGCCAGCTCACCATCCTGGGACACCTACGAGCAGTACTTC | CASSPSWDTYEQYF
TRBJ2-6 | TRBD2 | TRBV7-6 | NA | TGTGCCAGCAGCTTAGGCTACCCTAGCGGGACCCCCTCTGGGGCCAACGTCCTGACTTTC | CASSLGYPSGTPSGANVLTF
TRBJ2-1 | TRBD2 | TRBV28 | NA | TGTGCCAGCCGTGCAGGGACTAGCGGGAGTTATGAGCAGTTCTTC | CASRAGTSGSYEQFF
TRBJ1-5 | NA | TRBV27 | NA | TGTGCCAGCAGTTTTGACAGCCAATCGCCCCAGCATTTT | CASSFDSQSPQHF
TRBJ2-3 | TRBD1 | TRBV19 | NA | TGTGCCAGTAGTTTCGGACAGGGGGCAGATACGCAGTATTTT | CASSFGQGADTQYF
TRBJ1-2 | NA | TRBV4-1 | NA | TGCGCCAGCAGGGGTGCTTGGAGTGGAGGCTACACCTTC | CASRGAWSGGYTF
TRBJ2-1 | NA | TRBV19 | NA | TGTGCCAGTAGTATTGGGGGGCGCGGCGTCGAGCAGTTCTTC | CASSIGGRGVEQFF
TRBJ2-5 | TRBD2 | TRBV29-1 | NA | TGCAGCGTCCGCCCCCGGGGGGTCGGAGAGACCCAGTACTTC | CSVRPRGVGETQYF
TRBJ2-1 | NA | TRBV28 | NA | TGTGCCAGCTGGTCTGCCGCACGGGGCAATGAGCAGTTCTTC | CASWSAARGNEQFF
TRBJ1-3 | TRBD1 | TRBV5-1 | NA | TGCGCCAGCAGCGGCGGACAGGGGCAAATCTCTGGAAACACCATATATTTT | CASSGGQGQISGNTIYF
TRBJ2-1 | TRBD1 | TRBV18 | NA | TGTGCCAGCTCACCCCTGACAGGGGACCTGTACAATGAGCAGTTCTTC | CASSPLTGDLYNEQFF
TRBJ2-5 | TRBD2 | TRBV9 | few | TGTGCCAGCAGCGTAGCTGGGGCGGGAGGGCAGACCCAGTACTTC | CASSVAGAGGQTQYF
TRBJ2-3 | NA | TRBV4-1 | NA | TGCGCCAGCAGCCAAGAAAGGGAGATGGCAGATACGCAGTATTTT | CASSQEREMADTQYF
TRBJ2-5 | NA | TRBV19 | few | TGTGCCAGTAGTCAGGGGACGGAAGAGACCCAGTACTTC | CASSQGTEETQYF
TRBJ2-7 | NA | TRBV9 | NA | TGTGCCAGCAGCCCCCAGGGTGGCGAGCAGTACTTC | CASSPQGGEQYF
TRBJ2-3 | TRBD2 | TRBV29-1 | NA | TGCAGCGTTGGGGGACTAGCGGGAGGATGGTATAGCACAGATACGCAGTATTTT | CSVGGLAGGWYSTDTQYF
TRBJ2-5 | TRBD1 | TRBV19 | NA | TGTGCCAGTAATCCGCGGCCTCGGGACAGGATCGAGACCCAGTACTTC | CASNPRPRDRIETQYF
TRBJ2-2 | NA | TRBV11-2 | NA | TGTGCCAGCAGCTTAGTGGGTCTAGCGTCGAACACCGGGGAGCTGTTTTTT | CASSLVGLASNTGELFF
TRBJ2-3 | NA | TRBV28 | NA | TGTGCCAGCCTAAGCGACCAGGGAACGGGCACAGATACGCAGTATTTT | CASLSDQGTGTDTQYF
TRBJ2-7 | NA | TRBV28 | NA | TGTGCCAGCAGTTTATTAGGGACACTCTCCTACGAGCAGTACTTC | CASSLLGTLSYEQYF
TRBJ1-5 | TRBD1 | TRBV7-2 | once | TGTGCCAGCAGCAACAGGGGGAATCAGCCCCAGCATTTT | CASSNRGNQPQHF
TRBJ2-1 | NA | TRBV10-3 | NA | TGTGCCATCGGTACCTCCTACAATGAGCAGTTCTTC | CAIGTSYNEQFF
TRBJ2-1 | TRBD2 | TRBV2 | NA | TGTGCCAGCAGTATAATTAGCGGGAGGGCCCTTGGGGAGCAGTTCTTC | CASSIISGRALGEQFF
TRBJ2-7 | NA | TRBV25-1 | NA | TGTGCCAGCAGTAGAAACCGAAGGGCTGGCTCCTACGAGCAGTACTTC | CASSRNRRAGSYEQYF
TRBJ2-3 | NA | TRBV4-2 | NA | TGTGCCAGCAGCCAAGATGGGCGGACGGATTATACGCAGTATTTT | CASSQDGRTDYTQYF
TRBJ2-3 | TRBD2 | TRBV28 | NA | TGTGCCAGCAGTTTATGGGCAGCGGGAGGGCGTAATACGCAGTATTTT | CASSLWAAGGRNTQYF
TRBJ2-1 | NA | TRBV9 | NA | TGTGCCAGCAGCGCCCAATTTCGCAATGAGCAGTTCTTC | CASSAQFRNEQFF
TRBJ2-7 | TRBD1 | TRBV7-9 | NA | TGTGCCAGCAGCCGACAGGGGGCAAACGAGCAGTACTTC | CASSRQGANEQYF
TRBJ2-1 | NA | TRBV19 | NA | TGTGCCAGTAGTATAGGGACTTCCTCCTACAATGAGCAGTTCTTC | CASSIGTSSYNEQFF
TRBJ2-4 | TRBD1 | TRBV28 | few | TGTGCCAGCAACACACCGGGACAGGGGAGCAAAAACATTCAGTACTTC | CASNTPGQGSKNIQYF
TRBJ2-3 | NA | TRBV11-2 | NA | TGTGCCAGCGGTCTCAGCACAGATACGCAGTATTTT | CASGLSTDTQYF
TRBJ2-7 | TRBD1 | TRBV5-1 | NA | TGCGCCAGCAGCCATGGGACAGGGGACTACGAGCAGTACTTC | CASSHGTGDYEQYF
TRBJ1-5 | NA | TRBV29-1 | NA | TGCAGCGTTGCGACGTTCGGACAGCCCCAGCATTTT | CSVATFGQPQHF
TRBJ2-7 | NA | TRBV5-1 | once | TGCGCCAGCAGCCCCGCTTCCGGGACATACTACGAGCAGTACTTC | CASSPASGTYYEQYF
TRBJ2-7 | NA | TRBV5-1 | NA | TGCGCCAGCAGCTTGGGTGTCGGCGAGCAGTACTTC | CASSLGVGEQYF
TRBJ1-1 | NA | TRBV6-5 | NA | TGTGCCAGCAGTTATTCGGACAGCTACACTGAAGCTTTCTTT | CASSYSDSYTEAFF
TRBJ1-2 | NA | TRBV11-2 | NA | TGTGCCAGCAGCTTGGCCAGCTATGGCTACACCTTC | CASSLASYGYTF
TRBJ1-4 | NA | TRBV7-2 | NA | TGTGCCAGCAGCTTAGGCCCTAATGAAAAACTGTTTTTT | CASSLGPNEKLFF
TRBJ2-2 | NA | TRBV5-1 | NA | TGCGCCAGCAGCTTGGCGACTGGCGGGGAGCTGTTTTTT | CASSLATGGELFF
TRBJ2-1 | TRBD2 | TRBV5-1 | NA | TGCGCCAGCAGCGACCTAGCGGGGCCTGGATATGAGCAGTTCTTC | CASSDLAGPGYEQFF
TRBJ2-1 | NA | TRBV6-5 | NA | TGTGCCAGCATTCGAGGGATTGAGCAGTTCTTC | CASIRGIEQFF
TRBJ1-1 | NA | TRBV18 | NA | TGTGCCAGCTCGCCCCAGGTACAGAACACTGAAGCTTTCTTT | CASSPQVQNTEAFF
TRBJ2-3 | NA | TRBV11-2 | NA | TGTGCCAGCAGCCGCGGGACAGCTTCTAGCACAGATACGCAGTATTTT | CASSRGTASSTDTQYF
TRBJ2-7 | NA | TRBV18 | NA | TGTGCCAGCTCACCACGGTCCGGCTTCGAGCAGTACTTC | CASSPRSGFEQYF
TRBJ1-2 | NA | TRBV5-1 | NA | TGCGCCAGCAGCATACCCGGGACCGGGGGCTACACCTTC | CASSIPGTGGYTF
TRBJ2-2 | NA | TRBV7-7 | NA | TGTGCCAGCAGCTTCCTAACAGGGAACACCGGGGAGCTGTTTTTT | CASSFLTGNTGELFF
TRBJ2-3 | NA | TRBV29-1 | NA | TGCAGCGTTGAAGACAGCACAGATACGCAGTATTTT | CSVEDSTDTQYF
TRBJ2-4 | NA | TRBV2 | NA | TGTGCCAGCAGTGATAAAGGGGCAGGTCGTTGGGTAAACATTCAGTACTTC | CASSDKGAGRWVNIQYF
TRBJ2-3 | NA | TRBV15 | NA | TGTGCCACCAGCAGAGGGCGGGGCCAGACAGATACGCAGTATTTT | CATSRGRGQTDTQYF
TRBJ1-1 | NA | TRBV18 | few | TGTGCCAGCTCACTGGACAGGAACACTGAAGCTTTCTTT | CASSLDRNTEAFF